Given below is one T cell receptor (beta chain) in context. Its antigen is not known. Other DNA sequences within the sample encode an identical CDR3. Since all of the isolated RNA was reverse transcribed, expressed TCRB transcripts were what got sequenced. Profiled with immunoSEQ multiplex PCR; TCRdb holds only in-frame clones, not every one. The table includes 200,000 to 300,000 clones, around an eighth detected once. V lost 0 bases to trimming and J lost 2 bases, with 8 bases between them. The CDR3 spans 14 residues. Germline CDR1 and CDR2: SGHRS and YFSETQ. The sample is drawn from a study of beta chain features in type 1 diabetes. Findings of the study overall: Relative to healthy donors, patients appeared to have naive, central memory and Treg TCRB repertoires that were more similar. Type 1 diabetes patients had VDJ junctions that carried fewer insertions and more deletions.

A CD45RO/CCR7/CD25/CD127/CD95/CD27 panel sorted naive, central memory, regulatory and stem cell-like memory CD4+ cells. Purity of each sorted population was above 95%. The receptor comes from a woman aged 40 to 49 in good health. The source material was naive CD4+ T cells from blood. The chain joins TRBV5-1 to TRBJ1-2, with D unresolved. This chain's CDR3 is CASSLGQANYGYTF. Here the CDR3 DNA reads TGCGCCAGCAGCTTGGGCCAGGCGAACTATGGCTACACCTTC.